The rows below give T cell receptor beta chains drawn from one sample of a study of early T cells in non-severe SARS-CoV-2 infection. Each CDR3 protein is one row after TCRdb ran MiXCR on the 5' RACE reads. The sample records 80,000 to 95,000 distinct CDR3 sequences, approximately 17% being singletons. The sequencing used whole blood, collected at baseline. These receptors came from an adult who was a healthcare worker with PCR-confirmed SARS-CoV-2 infection or an uninfected control (not recorded which). Both conserved end residues are part of each CDR3. The D gene is left open where the match is weak. Size tells how often a clone was seen (once, few, many) or the class of an expanded clone, and some rows leave it out.

J gene	V gene	clone size	D gene	CDR3 protein	CDR3 DNA
TRBJ2-5	TRBV7-9	NA	TRBD2	CASSRSSGRTSETQYF	TGTGCCAGCAGCAGGTCTAGCGGGAGAACTTCCGAGACCCAGTACTTC
TRBJ2-7	TRBV7-2	NA	NA	CASSFGERTTLEQYF	TGTGCCAGCAGCTTTGGCGAGCGGACCACCCTCGAGCAGTACTTC
TRBJ2-7	TRBV5-1	NA	NA	CASSLDGRTDEQYF	TGCGCCAGCAGCTTGGACGGGAGAACCGACGAGCAGTACTTC
TRBJ2-7	TRBV9	few	TRBD2	CASSIGTSGTYEQYF	TGTGCCAGCAGCATCGGGACTAGCGGTACCTACGAGCAGTACTTC
TRBJ2-7	TRBV18	NA	NA	CASGINRVHEQYF	TGTGCCAGCGGCATAAATCGGGTCCACGAGCAGTACTTC
TRBJ2-1	TRBV20-1	few	TRBD2	CSARLAGDYNEQFF	TGCAGTGCAAGACTAGCGGGTGACTACAATGAGCAGTTCTTC
TRBJ2-3	TRBV20-1	many	TRBD2	CSARAPSGSPDTQYF	TGCAGTGCTAGAGCCCCTAGCGGGAGCCCAGATACGCAGTATTTT
TRBJ2-4	TRBV2	NA	NA	CASSANIQYF	TGTGCCAGCAGCGCAAACATTCAGTACTTC
TRBJ1-4	TRBV7-2	NA	NA	CASSLKVATNEKLFF	TGTGCCAGCAGCCTCAAGGTTGCAACTAATGAAAAACTGTTTTTT
TRBJ1-5	TRBV28	few	NA	CASSLLNGGNQPQHF	TGTGCCAGCAGTTTATTGAACGGGGGCAATCAGCCCCAGCATTTT
TRBJ2-5	TRBV9	few	NA	CASSLQDWGGTQYF	TGTGCCAGCAGTCTTCAGGACTGGGGCGGGACCCAGTACTTC
TRBJ2-1	TRBV7-8	few	TRBD1	CASSTRDRNEQFF	TGTGCCAGCAGCACCCGGGACAGAAATGAGCAGTTCTTC
TRBJ1-2	TRBV7-9	many	TRBD1	CASSNDRDYGYTF	TGTGCCAGCAGCAATGACAGGGACTATGGCTACACCTTC
TRBJ2-1	TRBV5-4	NA	TRBD2	CASSKGLAPQFF	TGTGCCAGCAGCAAAGGACTAGCGCCCCAGTTCTTC
TRBJ2-3	TRBV9	few	NA	CASSVRGDGTDTQYF	TGTGCCAGCAGCGTAAGGGGAGATGGGACAGATACGCAGTATTTT
TRBJ2-2	TRBV20-1	few	NA	CSAGPPFGELFF	TGCAGTGCTGGACCTCCGTTTGGGGAGCTGTTTTTT
TRBJ2-1	TRBV4-1	many	NA	CASSQPLVKGPNEQFF	TGCGCCAGCAGCCAGCCACTAGTAAAAGGACCCAATGAGCAGTTCTTC
TRBJ2-1	TRBV9	many	NA	CASSVVPGANEQFF	TGTGCCAGCAGCGTAGTTCCGGGAGCGAATGAGCAGTTCTTC
TRBJ2-7	TRBV20-1	NA	NA	CSADRESYEQYF	TGCAGTGCCGACAGAGAATCCTACGAGCAGTACTTC
TRBJ2-1	TRBV5-1	NA	NA	CASSSTMPPPDGQFF	TGCGCCAGCAGCTCCACTATGCCCCCCCCTGATGGGCAGTTCTTC
TRBJ1-4	TRBV6-6	NA	NA	CASSHTYDGNEKLFF	TGTGCCAGCAGCCACACCTACGACGGGAATGAAAAACTGTTTTTT
TRBJ2-1	TRBV18	NA	TRBD2	CASSPRGSSYNEQFF	TGTGCCAGCTCACCGCGCGGGAGCTCCTACAATGAGCAGTTCTTC
TRBJ2-7	TRBV12-3/TRBV12-4	many	TRBD1	CASSRPGQGVYEQYF	TGTGCCAGCAGCCGGCCGGGACAGGGCGTGTACGAGCAGTACTTC
TRBJ2-5	TRBV7-2	NA	NA	CASGIPQTQYF	TGTGCCAGCGGGATTCCGCAGACCCAGTACTTC
TRBJ2-1	TRBV20-1	NA	NA	CSAGEGSYNEQFF	TGCAGTGCTGGGGAAGGTTCCTACAATGAGCAGTTCTTC
TRBJ1-2	TRBV28	few	NA	CASRSQGEGGYTF	TGTGCCAGCAGGTCTCAGGGAGAAGGTGGCTACACCTTC
TRBJ2-1	TRBV6-5	NA	TRBD2	CASSLTSGRLSEQFF	TGTGCCAGCAGTTTAACTAGCGGGAGGTTATCTGAGCAGTTCTTT
TRBJ2-1	TRBV7-9	NA	TRBD2	CASSSRLAGGRVNEQFF	TGTGCCAGCAGCTCCCGACTAGCGGGAGGGCGCGTCAATGAGCAGTTCTTC
TRBJ2-1	TRBV20-1	many	TRBD1	CSAIRQGAPQQFF	TGCAGTGCCATCAGACAGGGTGCCCCCCAGCAGTTCTTC
TRBJ2-5	TRBV6-5	few	NA	CASSRTGAQETQYF	TGTGCCAGCAGTAGGACCGGAGCTCAAGAGACCCAGTACTTC
TRBJ2-1	TRBV28	few	NA	CASSFAGETYNEQFF	TGTGCCAGCAGTTTTGCAGGGGAGACCTACAATGAGCAGTTCTTC
TRBJ2-7	TRBV6-5	few	NA	CATQLGGGMYEQYF	TGTGCCACCCAGTTAGGAGGGGGTATGTACGAGCAGTACTTC
TRBJ2-1	TRBV24-1	many	TRBD2	CATGTSGSIGEQFF	TGTGCCACCGGGACTAGCGGGAGTATAGGTGAGCAGTTCTTC
TRBJ2-3	TRBV20-1	NA	TRBD1	CSARGDRGGDTQYF	TGCAGTGCTAGAGGAGACAGGGGCGGAGATACGCAGTATTTT
TRBJ2-1	TRBV4-2	few	TRBD2	CASSQEVWASGSRDEQFF	TGTGCCAGCAGCCAAGAAGTCTGGGCTAGCGGGAGTAGGGATGAGCAGTTCTTC
TRBJ2-7	TRBV5-4	NA	NA	CASSSGELVGYEQYF	TGTGCCAGCAGCTCCGGGGAACTAGTCGGTTACGAGCAGTACTTC
TRBJ2-1	TRBV5-1	few	TRBD2	CASSLELAGRRDEQFF	TGCGCCAGCAGCTTGGAACTAGCGGGGCGACGAGATGAGCAGTTCTTC
TRBJ2-7	TRBV28	NA	TRBD2	CASSPSGPYEQYF	TGTGCCAGCAGTCCTAGCGGCCCCTACGAGCAGTACTTC
TRBJ1-2	TRBV20-1	NA	NA	CSASQGMYGYTF	TGCAGTGCGTCCCAGGGGATGTATGGCTACACCTTC
TRBJ1-1	TRBV28	few	NA	CASSLVVGEAFF	TGTGCCAGCAGTTTGGTCGTAGGAGAAGCTTTCTTT
TRBJ2-3	TRBV4-1	NA	NA	CASSQGASGNTQYF	TGCGCCAGCAGCCAAGGAGCTTCGGGAAATACGCAGTATTTT
TRBJ1-2	TRBV6-2/TRBV6-3	few	TRBD1	CASSQGQGAHYGYTF	TGTGCCAGCAGCCAGGGACAGGGAGCCCACTATGGCTACACCTTC
TRBJ1-6	TRBV7-9	many	NA	CASSLAGDNSPLHF	TGTGCCAGCAGCTTAGCAGGGGATAATTCACCCCTCCACTTT